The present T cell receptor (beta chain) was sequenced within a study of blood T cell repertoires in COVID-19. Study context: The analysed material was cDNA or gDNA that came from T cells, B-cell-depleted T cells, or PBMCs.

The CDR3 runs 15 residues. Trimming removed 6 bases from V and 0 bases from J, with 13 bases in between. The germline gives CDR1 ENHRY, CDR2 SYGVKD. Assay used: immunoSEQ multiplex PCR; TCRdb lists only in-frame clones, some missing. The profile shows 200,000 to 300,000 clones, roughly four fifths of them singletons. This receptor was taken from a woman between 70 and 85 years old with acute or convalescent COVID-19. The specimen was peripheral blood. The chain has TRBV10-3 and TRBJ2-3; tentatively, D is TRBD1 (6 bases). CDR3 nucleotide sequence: TGTGCCATCAGCCCACAGGGATCTAGCACAGATACGCAGTATTTT. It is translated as CAISPQGSSTDTQYF.